A selection of T cell receptor beta chains follows, all from one sample in a study of cytomegalovirus exposure and HLA in healthy donors. Data came from immunoSEQ multiplex PCR; TCRdb stores just in-frame clones and leaves some out. Of some 130,000 clones listed, 74% were seen once; the top ten hold roughly 6%. What was sequenced was PBMCs. The receptors shown here come from a woman aged 45 to 65 in good health and CMV-seropositive. The CDR3 runs from the conserved cysteine through the conserved F or W. D genes are given only for firm matches. Size values are once, few and many counts, or a class for expanded clones, and some rows have none.

TRBV6-5	once	11	TRBJ2-3	NA	TGTGCCAGCACAGGAGGTGGTACGCAGTATTTT	CASTGGGTQYF
TRBV7-2	NA	12	TRBJ1-1	TRBD1	TGTGCCAGTGCCGACCGGGACAGGAAAGCTTTCTTT	CASADRDRKAFF
TRBV16	NA	16	TRBJ1-3	NA	TGTGCCAGCAGCCAATTCGGGGGGGTTGGCCGAAACACCATATATTTT	CASSQFGGVGRNTIYF
TRBV5-1	NA	13	TRBJ1-1	NA	TGCGCCAGCAGCTTGCGGGGGAACACTGAAGCTTTCTTT	CASSLRGNTEAFF
TRBV6-1	NA	13	TRBJ2-4	NA	TGTGCCAGCAATCCGGGGGGCGAGAACATTCAGTACTTC	CASNPGGENIQYF
TRBV11-3	NA	12	TRBJ2-3	NA	TGTGCCAGCAGATCTAGCACAGATACGCAGTATTTT	CASRSSTDTQYF
TRBV4-1	NA	16	TRBJ1-1	TRBD1	TGCGCCAGCAGCCTTATTCTTGAGACAGGGGACACTGAAGCTTTCTTT	CASSLILETGDTEAFF
TRBV7-9	few	15	TRBJ1-2	NA	TGTGCCAGCAGCTCCCCACGGGAAGCTAACTATGGCTACACCTTC	CASSSPREANYGYTF
TRBV5-1	NA	14	TRBJ1-4	NA	TGCGCCAGCAGCAACAGGATAGGGCGTGAAAAACTGTTTTTT	CASSNRIGREKLFF
TRBV7-9	NA	14	TRBJ2-7	NA	TGTGCCAGCAGCTCCGAGAGGCGCTTCTACGAGCAGTACTTC	CASSSERRFYEQYF
TRBV7-2	few	13	TRBJ2-5	NA	TGTGCCAGCACCCCCTGGCCCCAAGAGACCCAGTACTTC	CASTPWPQETQYF
TRBV18	NA	15	TRBJ2-5	NA	TGTGCCAGCTCATCCGAGTTGGGGCGAGAAGAGACCCAGTACTTC	CASSSELGREETQYF
TRBV9	NA	15	TRBJ2-5	TRBD2	TGTGCCAGCAGTGGCGGGCTAGCGGGGAGAGAGACCCAGTACTTC	CASSGGLAGRETQYF
TRBV29-1	NA	15	TRBJ2-7	NA	TGCAGCGTTGAAGGTGTGGAGGGGCGGACCTACGAGCAGTACTTC	CSVEGVEGRTYEQYF
TRBV5-6	NA	16	TRBJ1-2	NA	TGTGCCAGCAGCCGGGGAGGTAGGGGTCGGAACTATGGCTACACCTTC	CASSRGGRGRNYGYTF
TRBV19	NA	16	TRBJ2-2	TRBD1	TGTGCCATCGGGACAGGGGGAGTCCTTGGGACCGGGGAGCTGTTTTTT	CAIGTGGVLGTGELFF
TRBV9	NA	15	TRBJ2-2	NA	TGTGCCAGCAGCATAACTAGTTTAAGTCGGGGGGAGCTGTTTTTT	CASSITSLSRGELFF
TRBV6-1	NA	16	TRBJ2-3	TRBD1	TGTGCCAGCAGTGAAATGGGACAGGGTAGGACAGATACGCAGTATTTT	CASSEMGQGRTDTQYF
TRBV7-9	once	13	TRBJ1-2	TRBD1	TGTGCCAGCAGCTTAGGACAGGGAACGGGCTACACCTTC	CASSLGQGTGYTF
TRBV19	NA	14	TRBJ1-2	TRBD1	TGTGCCAGTAGTTTGGGACAGGATAACTATGGCTACACCTTC	CASSLGQDNYGYTF
TRBV7-8	NA	13	TRBJ1-2	NA	TGTGCCAGCAGCTTTCAGAATAACTATGGCTACACCTTC	CASSFQNNYGYTF
TRBV7-9	NA	16	TRBJ2-5	TRBD1	TGTGCCAGCAGCTTGGGGGACAGGGGGCGCGCAGAGACCCAGTACTTC	CASSLGDRGRAETQYF
TRBV2	NA	14	TRBJ2-2	TRBD2	TGTGCCAGCAGTGAGGCGGGGGGCACCGGGGAGCTGTTTTTT	CASSEAGGTGELFF
TRBV4-1	few	16	TRBJ2-2	TRBD1	TGCGCCAGCAGCCAAGGGGACAGGGGGTCGTGGGGGGAGCTGTTTTTT	CASSQGDRGSWGELFF
TRBV2	NA	13	TRBJ1-1	NA	TGTGCCAGCAACCGACAACCTAACACTGAAGCTTTCTTT	CASNRQPNTEAFF
TRBV6-5	NA	15	TRBJ2-3	TRBD1	TGTGCCAGCAGTTACACAGGGGCAGGTGGAGATACGCAGTATTTT	CASSYTGAGGDTQYF
TRBV18	NA	14	TRBJ2-2	NA	TGTGCCAGCTCACCACGGGCTGAGGCCGGGGAGCTGTTTTTC	CASSPRAEAGELFF
TRBV5-4	once	15	TRBJ1-2	TRBD1	TGTGCCAGCAGCCCACAGGGGGCCACTAACTATGGCTACACCTTC	CASSPQGATNYGYTF
TRBV11-2	NA	13	TRBJ1-2	NA	TGTGCCAGCAGCTTCGACACTAACTATGGCTACACCTTC	CASSFDTNYGYTF
TRBV30	NA	13	TRBJ2-5	NA	TGTGCCTGGAGTGCCTACAGCCCAGGGACCCAGTACTTC	CAWSAYSPGTQYF
TRBV11-3	NA	15	TRBJ1-6	NA	TGTGCCAGCAGCCATAGAAGACAGTCTAATTCACCCCTCCACTTT	CASSHRRQSNSPLHF
TRBV4-1	NA	16	TRBJ1-6	TRBD1	TGCGCCCGCAGCCAGCGATTAACAGGGGACAATTCACCCCTCCACTTT	CARSQRLTGDNSPLHF
TRBV27	NA	12	TRBJ1-4	NA	TGTGCCAGCAGTCAAGCAGGGGAAAAACTGTTTTTT	CASSQAGEKLFF
TRBV7-9	NA	13	TRBJ1-2	NA	TGTGCCAGCAGCTCTACTAGCGCGAAAGGCTACACCTTC	CASSSTSAKGYTF
TRBV7-9	NA	15	TRBJ1-5	NA	TGTGCCAGCAGCTTAGGGGGGGGTATCAATCAGCCCCAGCATTTT	CASSLGGGINQPQHF
TRBV19	once	15	TRBJ2-7	NA	TGTGCCAGTAGTGGAATGACAGAGATCTCCTACGAGCAGTACTTC	CASSGMTEISYEQYF
TRBV6-1	NA	13	TRBJ2-1	TRBD1	TGTGCCAGCAGGGACAGGGGGAGGAATGAGCAGTTCTTC	CASRDRGRNEQFF
TRBV7-2	NA	12	TRBJ1-1	NA	TGTGCCAGCACGGCGGGCCCCGGGGGGGCTTTCTTT	CASTAGPGGAFF
TRBV9	NA	12	TRBJ1-2	NA	TGTGCCAGCAGCACCGGTGTAGTAGGCTACACCTTC	CASSTGVVGYTF
TRBV14	once	14	TRBJ2-4	TRBD2	TGTGCCAGCAGCCCCCGAGCGGGAAAAAACATTCAGTACTTC	CASSPRAGKNIQYF
TRBV7-2	NA	12	TRBJ1-6	NA	TGTGCCAGCAGCCCGATGAGTTCACCCCTCCACTTT	CASSPMSSPLHF
TRBV4-2	few	15	TRBJ2-1	NA	TGTGCCAGCAGCCAAGGGTACCGGGAACTCAATGAGCAGTTCTTC	CASSQGYRELNEQFF
TRBV6-1	NA	15	TRBJ2-5	NA	TGTGCCAGCAGTGAATATCGGCAGGCTCAAGAGACCCAGTACTTC	CASSEYRQAQETQYF
TRBV30	NA	12	TRBJ2-7	NA	TGTGCCTGGAGTGTCTGGGCGGGGGAGCAGTACTTC	CAWSVWAGEQYF
TRBV15	NA	18	TRBJ1-1	TRBD1	TGTGCCACCAGCAGAGCCAGGGGCCTTACAGGGGGTCTAACTGAAGCTTTCTTT	CATSRARGLTGGLTEAFF
TRBV7-9	NA	19	TRBJ2-3	NA	TGTGCCAGCAGAGCGGGTGGGAGGGGGGCCCAAAGACGGACAGATACGCAGTATTTT	CASRAGGRGAQRRTDTQYF
TRBV7-9	NA	13	TRBJ1-2	NA	TGTGCCAGCAGCTTAGGCGGGCCCGGCGGCTACACCTTC	CASSLGGPGGYTF
TRBV7-2	once	14	TRBJ2-7	NA	TGTGCCAGCAGCTTAGGTCGGACTACTTACGAGCAGTACTTC	CASSLGRTTYEQYF
TRBV12-5	NA	14	TRBJ1-5	NA	TGTGCTAGTGGTTTAGGTCTGCGGGATCAGCCCCAGCATTTT	CASGLGLRDQPQHF
TRBV7-2	NA	16	TRBJ2-6	NA	TGTGCCAGCCGGGCAGGGGCCCGCTCTGGGGCCAACGTCCTGACTTTC	CASRAGARSGANVLTF
TRBV28	NA	12	TRBJ1-4	TRBD1	TGTGCCAGCAGTTTACCCCGACAGGGAAGGGTTTTT	CASSLPRQGRVF